This T cell receptor (beta chain) appears in the sequencing data of a study of T cells expressing NK-cell markers. This CDR3 is built from 19 residues. Germline assignment: CDR1 LNHNV and CDR2 YYDKDF (reference sequence). TCRdb derives one entry per CDR3 protein from the 5' RACE reads, leaving out DNA. This repertoire includes about 180,000 distinct CDR3 sequences. Sequencing input: blood T cells: a sorted CD56 or NKG2C T cell subset, CD4+ or CD8+ T cells, or bulk PBMC T cells (not recorded which). J is TRBJ2-4 and V is TRBV15; TCRdb selects TRBD2, and the lack of DNA leaves this call unchecked. The sequence derives from a woman between 18 and 69 years old in good health. CDR3 region: CATSRDATSGRAFGHIQYF.